Sequencing of this T cell receptor (beta chain) was carried out in a study of T-cell memory formation after mild COVID-19. Study-wide context: Across donors, TCR clusters were largely donor specific. Points from the study as a whole: CD4+ clones that contracted lay mainly in CM and EM; CD8+ ones lay in EMRA. Several responding clones turned up in pre-infection memory, indicating that cross-reactive memory may have taken part.

In its sample, this clonotype was seen many times. Its antigen is currently unknown. The 5'RACE method, run with constant-segment primers, produced TCR alpha and TCR beta cDNA libraries (carrying sample barcodes and UMIs). TCRdb called the 5' RACE reads again in MiXCR, with one record for every CDR3 protein. Of around 130,000 distinct CDR3 sequences in the sample, roughly 6% were seen once. Per germline, CDR1 MNHNY and CDR2 SVGAGI (reference sequence). The CDR3 contains 15 residues. V trimming: 8 bases; J trimming: 2 bases; junction bases outside the gene matches: 5. V is TRBV6-6 and J is TRBJ2-4; TRBD2 matches 11 bases. Specimen: PBMCs or a T cell subset sorted from them (not recorded which). The TCR sequence derives from an adult woman who had mild COVID-19 (a few samples of this study predate the infection). Cell type and time point are not known. The CDR3, as DNA: TGTGCCAGCCGTGGGACTAGCGGCTCCAAAAACATTCAGTACTTC. Its protein is CASRGTSGSKNIQYF.